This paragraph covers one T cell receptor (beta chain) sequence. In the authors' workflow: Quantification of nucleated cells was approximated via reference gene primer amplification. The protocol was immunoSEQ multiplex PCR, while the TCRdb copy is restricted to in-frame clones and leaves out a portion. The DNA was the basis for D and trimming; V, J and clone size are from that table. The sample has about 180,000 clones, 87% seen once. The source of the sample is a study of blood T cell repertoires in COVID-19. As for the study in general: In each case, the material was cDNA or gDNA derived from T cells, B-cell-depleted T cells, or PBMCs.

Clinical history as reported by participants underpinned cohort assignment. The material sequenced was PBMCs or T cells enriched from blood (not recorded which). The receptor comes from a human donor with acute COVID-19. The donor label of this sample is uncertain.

In DNA form, the CDR3 reads TGTGCCAGCAGCGACCCGGACAGGTTCTATGGAGGCTACACCTTC. As protein: CASSDPDRFYGGYTF. The V and J genes are TRBV5-4 and TRBJ1-2; 7 nucleotides match TRBD1. Germline lookup yields CDR1 SGHNT and CDR2 YYREEE (reference sequence). This CDR3 contains 15 residues. With V trimmed by 4 bases and J by 8 bases, 14 bases remained unmatched.